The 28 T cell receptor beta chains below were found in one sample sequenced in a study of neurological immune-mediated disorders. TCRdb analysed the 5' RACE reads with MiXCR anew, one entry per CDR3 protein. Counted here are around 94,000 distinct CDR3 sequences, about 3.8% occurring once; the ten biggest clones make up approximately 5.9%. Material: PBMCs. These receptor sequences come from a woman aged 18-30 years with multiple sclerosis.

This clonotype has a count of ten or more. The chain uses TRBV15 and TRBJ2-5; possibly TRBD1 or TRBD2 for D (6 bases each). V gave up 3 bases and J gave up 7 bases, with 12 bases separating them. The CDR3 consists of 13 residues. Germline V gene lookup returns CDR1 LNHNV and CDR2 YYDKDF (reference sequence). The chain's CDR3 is CATSREGGGTQYF. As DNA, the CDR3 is TGTGCCACCAGCAGGGAAGGGGGAGGGACCCAGTACTTC. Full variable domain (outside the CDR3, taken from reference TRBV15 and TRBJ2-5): DAMVIQNPRYQVTQFGKPVTLSCSQTLNHNVMYWYQQKSSQAPKLLFHYYDKDFNNEADTPDNFQSRRPNTSFCFLDIRSPGLGDTAMYLCATSREGGGTQYFGPGTRLLVL.

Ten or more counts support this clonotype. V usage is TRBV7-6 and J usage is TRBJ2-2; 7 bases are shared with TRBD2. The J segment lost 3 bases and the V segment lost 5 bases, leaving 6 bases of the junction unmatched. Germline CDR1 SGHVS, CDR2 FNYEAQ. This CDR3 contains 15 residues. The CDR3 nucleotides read TGTGCCAGCAGCCACGGGGGGTACGACACCGGGGAGCTGTTTTTT. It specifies CASSHGGYDTGELFF.

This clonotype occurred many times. The CDR3 sequence is CASGAQQVNTEAFF. DNA of the CDR3: TGTGCCAGCGGCGCCCAGCAAGTGAACACTGAAGCTTTCTTT. J is TRBJ1-1 and V is TRBV11-2, with D uncertain. The germline CDR1 and CDR2 sequences are SGHAT and FQNNGV. V was trimmed by 8 bases and J by 0 bases, leaving 13 bases between them. The CDR3 sequence is 14 residues long.

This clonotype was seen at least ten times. The CDR3 coding sequence is TGCGCCAGCAGTGACTCTGGACTAGCGGGAGGGGAGGAGCAGTTCTTC. Amino acids: CASSDSGLAGGEEQFF. The genes are TRBV5-1 and TRBJ2-1; TRBD2 aligns across 15 bases. CDR3 length: 16 amino acids. V was clipped by 5 bases and J by 10 bases; unmatched bases: 10. Germline V lookup: CDR1 SGHRS, CDR2 YFSETQ.

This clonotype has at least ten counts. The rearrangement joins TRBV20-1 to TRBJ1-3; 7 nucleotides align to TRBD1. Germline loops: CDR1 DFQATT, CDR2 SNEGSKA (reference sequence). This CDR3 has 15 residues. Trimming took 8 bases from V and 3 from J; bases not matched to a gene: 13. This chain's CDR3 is CSTRRTGGFGNTIYF. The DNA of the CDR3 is TGCAGTACCCGGAGGACAGGAGGATTTGGAAACACCATATATTTT.

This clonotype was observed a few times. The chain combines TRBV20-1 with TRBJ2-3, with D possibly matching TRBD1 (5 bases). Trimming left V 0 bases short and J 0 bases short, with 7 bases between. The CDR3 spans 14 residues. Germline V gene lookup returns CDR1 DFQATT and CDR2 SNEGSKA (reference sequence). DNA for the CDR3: TGCAGTGCTAGAGAGGACACGAGCACAGATACGCAGTATTTT. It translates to CSAREDTSTDTQYF.

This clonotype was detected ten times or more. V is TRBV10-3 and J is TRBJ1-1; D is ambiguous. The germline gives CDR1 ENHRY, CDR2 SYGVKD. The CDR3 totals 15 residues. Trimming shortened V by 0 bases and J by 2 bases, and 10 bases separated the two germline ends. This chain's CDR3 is CAISESEGVNTEAFF. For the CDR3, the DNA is TGTGCCATCAGTGAGTCAGAAGGAGTTAACACTGAAGCTTTCTTT.

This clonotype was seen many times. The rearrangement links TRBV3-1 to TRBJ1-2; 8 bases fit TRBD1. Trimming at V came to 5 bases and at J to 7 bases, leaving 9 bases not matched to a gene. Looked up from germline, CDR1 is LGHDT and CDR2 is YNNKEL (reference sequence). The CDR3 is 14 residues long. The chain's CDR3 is CASSTTGEGSGYTF. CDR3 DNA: TGTGCCAGCAGCACGACAGGGGAAGGAAGTGGCTACACCTTC.

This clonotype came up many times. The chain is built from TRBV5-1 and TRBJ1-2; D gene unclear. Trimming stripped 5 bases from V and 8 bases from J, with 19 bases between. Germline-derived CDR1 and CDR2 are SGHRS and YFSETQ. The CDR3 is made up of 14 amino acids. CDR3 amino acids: CASSLDPDKVGYTF. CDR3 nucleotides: TGCGCCAGCAGTTTAGACCCGGATAAAGTCGGCTACACCTTC.

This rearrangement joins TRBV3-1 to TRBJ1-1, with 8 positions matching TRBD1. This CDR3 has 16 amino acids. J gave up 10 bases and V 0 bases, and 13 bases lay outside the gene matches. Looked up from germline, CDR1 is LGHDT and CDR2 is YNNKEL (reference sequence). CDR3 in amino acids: CASSQDPGQARVRAFF. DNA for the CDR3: TGTGCCAGCAGCCAAGATCCGGGACAGGCGAGGGTAAGAGCTTTCTTT. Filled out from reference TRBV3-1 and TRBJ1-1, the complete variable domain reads DTAVSQTPKYLVTQMGNDKSIKCEQNLGHDTMYWYKQDSKKFLKIMFSYNNKELIINETVPNRFSPKSPDKAHLNLHINSLELGDSAVYFCASSQDPGQARVRAFFGQGTRLTVV.

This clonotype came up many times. CDR3: CASSQDPANTEAFF. Here the CDR3 DNA reads TGCGCCAGCAGCCAAGATCCAGCGAACACTGAAGCTTTCTTT. This chain joins TRBV4-3 and TRBJ1-1; D is unclear. The germline V and J ends were trimmed by 0 bases and 1 base, with 6 bases remaining between them. CDR3 length: 14 residues. The V gene's germline CDR1 is LGHNA and CDR2 YSLEER.

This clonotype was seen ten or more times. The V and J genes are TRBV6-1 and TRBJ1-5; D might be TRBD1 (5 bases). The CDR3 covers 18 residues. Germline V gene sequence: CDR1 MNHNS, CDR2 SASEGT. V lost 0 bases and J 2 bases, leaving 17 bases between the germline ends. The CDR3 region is CASSEALFGQGGNQPQHF. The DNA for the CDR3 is TGTGCCAGCAGTGAAGCGCTATTCGGCCAGGGAGGCAATCAGCCCCAGCATTTT.

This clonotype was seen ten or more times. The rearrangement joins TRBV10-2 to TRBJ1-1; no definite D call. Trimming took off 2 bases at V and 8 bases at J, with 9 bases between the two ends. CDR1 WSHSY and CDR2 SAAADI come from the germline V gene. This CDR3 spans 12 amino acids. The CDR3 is CASSEVPPEAFF. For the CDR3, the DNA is TGCGCCAGCAGTGAGGTCCCCCCCGAAGCTTTCTTT.

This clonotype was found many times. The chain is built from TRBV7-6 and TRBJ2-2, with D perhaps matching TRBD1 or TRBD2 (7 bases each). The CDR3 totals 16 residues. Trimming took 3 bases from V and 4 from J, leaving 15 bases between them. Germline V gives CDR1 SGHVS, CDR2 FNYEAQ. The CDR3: CASSLATRGGTGELFF. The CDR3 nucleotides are TGTGCCAGCAGCTTGGCCACCAGGGGGGGCACCGGGGAGCTGTTTTTT.

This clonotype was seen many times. This chain's CDR3 is CASSLKVGTGVDEQYF. CDR3 sequence (DNA): TGCGCCAGCAGCTTGAAGGTTGGGACAGGGGTCGACGAGCAGTACTTC. The rearrangement joins TRBV5-1 to TRBJ2-7, with 10 positions matching TRBD1. Germline CDR1 SGHRS, CDR2 YFSETQ. V lost 1 base and J lost 5; bases outside the gene matches: 9. The CDR3 covers 16 residues.

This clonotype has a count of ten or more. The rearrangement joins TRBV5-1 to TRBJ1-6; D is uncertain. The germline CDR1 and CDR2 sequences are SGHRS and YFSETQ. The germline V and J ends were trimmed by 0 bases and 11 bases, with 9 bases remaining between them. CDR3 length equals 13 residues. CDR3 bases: TGCGCCAGCAGCTTGGGGAGGGATCCACCCCTCCACTTT. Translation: CASSLGRDPPLHF.

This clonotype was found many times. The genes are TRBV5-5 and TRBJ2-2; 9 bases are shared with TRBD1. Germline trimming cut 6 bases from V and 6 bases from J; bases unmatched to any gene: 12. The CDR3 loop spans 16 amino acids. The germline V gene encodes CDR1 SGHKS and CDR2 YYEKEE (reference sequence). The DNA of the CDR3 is TGTGCCAGCACGATTACCGGGACAGGGATTGCCGGGGAGCTGTTTTTT. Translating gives CASTITGTGIAGELFF.

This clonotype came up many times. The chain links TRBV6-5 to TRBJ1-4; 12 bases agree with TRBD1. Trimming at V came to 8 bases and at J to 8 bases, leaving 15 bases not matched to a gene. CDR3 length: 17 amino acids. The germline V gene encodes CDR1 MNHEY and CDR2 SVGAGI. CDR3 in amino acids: CASGRGTGGAGREKLFF. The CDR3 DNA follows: TGTGCCAGCGGGAGGGGGACAGGGGGCGCCGGGAGAGAAAAACTGTTTTTT.

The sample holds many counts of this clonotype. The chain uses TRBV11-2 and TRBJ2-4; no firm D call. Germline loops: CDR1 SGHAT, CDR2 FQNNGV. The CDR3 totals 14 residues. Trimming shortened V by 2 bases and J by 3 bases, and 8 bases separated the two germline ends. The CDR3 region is CASSLLGGKNIQYF. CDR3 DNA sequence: TGTGCCAGCAGCTTACTGGGTGGCAAAAACATTCAGTACTTC.

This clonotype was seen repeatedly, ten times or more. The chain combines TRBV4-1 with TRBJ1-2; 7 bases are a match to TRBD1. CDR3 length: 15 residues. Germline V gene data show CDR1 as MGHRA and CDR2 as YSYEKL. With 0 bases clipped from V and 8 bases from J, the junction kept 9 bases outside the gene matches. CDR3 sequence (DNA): TGCGCCAGCAGCCAAGACGGTGGCAGGGGGTACGGCTACACCTTC. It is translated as CASSQDGGRGYGYTF.

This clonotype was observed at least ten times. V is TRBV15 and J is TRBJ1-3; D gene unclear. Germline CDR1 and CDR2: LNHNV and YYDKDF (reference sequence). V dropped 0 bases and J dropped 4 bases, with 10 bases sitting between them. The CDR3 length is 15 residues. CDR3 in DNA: TGTGCCACCAGCAGAGATTCCAGTAGAGGAAACACCATATATTTT. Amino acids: CATSRDSSRGNTIYF. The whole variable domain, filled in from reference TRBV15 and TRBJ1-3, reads DAMVIQNPRYQVTQFGKPVTLSCSQTLNHNVMYWYQQKSSQAPKLLFHYYDKDFNNEADTPDNFQSRRPNTSFCFLDIRSPGLGDTAMYLCATSRDSSRGNTIYFGEGSWLTVV.

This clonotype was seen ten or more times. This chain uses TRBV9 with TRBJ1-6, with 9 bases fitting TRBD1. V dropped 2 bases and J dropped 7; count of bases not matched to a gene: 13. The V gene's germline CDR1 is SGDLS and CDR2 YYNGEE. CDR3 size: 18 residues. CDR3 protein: CASSVAASGTGKNSPLHF. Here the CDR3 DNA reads TGTGCCAGCAGCGTCGCCGCCTCCGGGACAGGGAAAAATTCACCCCTCCACTTT.

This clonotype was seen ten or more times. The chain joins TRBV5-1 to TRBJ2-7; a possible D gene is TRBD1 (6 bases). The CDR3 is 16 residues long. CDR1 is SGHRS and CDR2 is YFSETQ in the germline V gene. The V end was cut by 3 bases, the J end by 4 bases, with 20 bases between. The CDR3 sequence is CASSSGTLGELYEQYF. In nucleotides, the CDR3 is TGCGCCAGCAGCTCCGGGACACTGGGCGAACTATACGAGCAGTACTTC.

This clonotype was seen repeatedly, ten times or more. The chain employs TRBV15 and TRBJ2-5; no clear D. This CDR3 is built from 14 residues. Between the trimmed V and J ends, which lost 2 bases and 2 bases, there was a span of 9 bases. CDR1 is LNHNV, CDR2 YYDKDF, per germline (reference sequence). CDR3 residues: CATSRSLLQETQYF. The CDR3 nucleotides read TGTGCCACCAGCAGAAGCCTACTTCAAGAGACCCAGTACTTC.

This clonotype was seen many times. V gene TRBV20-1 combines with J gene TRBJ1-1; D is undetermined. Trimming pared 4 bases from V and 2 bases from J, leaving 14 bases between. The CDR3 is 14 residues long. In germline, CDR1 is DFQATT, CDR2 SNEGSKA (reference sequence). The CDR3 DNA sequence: TGCAGTGCTAAAGGGTCTGCTTTTAACACTGAAGCTTTCTTT. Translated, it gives CSAKGSAFNTEAFF.

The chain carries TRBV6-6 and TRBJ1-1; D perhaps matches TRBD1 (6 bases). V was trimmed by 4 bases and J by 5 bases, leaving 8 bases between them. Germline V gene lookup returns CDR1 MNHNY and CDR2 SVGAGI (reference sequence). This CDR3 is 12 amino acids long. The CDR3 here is CASSFQGTEAFF. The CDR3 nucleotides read TGTGCCAGCAGTTTTCAGGGGACTGAAGCTTTCTTT.

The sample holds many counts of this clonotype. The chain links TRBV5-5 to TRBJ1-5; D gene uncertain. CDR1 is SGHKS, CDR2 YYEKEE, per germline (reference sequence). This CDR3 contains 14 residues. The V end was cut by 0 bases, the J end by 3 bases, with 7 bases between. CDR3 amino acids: CASSLVGYNQPQHF. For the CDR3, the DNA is TGTGCCAGCAGCTTGGTAGGGTACAATCAGCCCCAGCATTTT.

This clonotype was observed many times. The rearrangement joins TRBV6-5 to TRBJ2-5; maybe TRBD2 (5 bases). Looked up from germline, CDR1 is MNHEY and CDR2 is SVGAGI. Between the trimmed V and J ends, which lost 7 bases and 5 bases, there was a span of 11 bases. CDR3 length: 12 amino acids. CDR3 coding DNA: TGTGCCAGCACCAACCGGAGGGAGACCCAGTACTTC. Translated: CASTNRRETQYF.